This TCR beta chain was obtained from a study of blood T cell repertoires in COVID-19. Only in-frame clones appear in the TCRdb table, and some are missing; sequencing was by immunoSEQ multiplex PCR. The sample lists around 50,000 clones, roughly four fifths occurring once. Trimming cost V 5 bases and J 0 bases, with 7 bases left between them. The CDR3 has 13 residues. CDR1 MDHEN and CDR2 SYDVKM come from the germline V gene. Material for sequencing was peripheral blood. The clonotype comes from a man aged 40-50 years with acute or convalescent COVID-19. The V gene is TRBV28, the J gene TRBJ1-1, with D unresolved. The CDR3 loop reads CASSTVMNTEAFF. CDR3 coding DNA: TGTGCCAGCAGTACGGTTATGAACACTGAAGCTTTCTTT.